Listed below are T cell receptor beta chains from one sample, sequenced in a study of cytomegalovirus exposure and HLA in healthy donors. Here immunoSEQ multiplex PCR was the method, and the copy in TCRdb shows in-frame clones only, minus some. The table has 110,000 or so clones, almost 90% seen once. What was sequenced was PBMCs. The receptor set was obtained from a woman under 30 in good health and CMV-seronegative. CDR3s include the opening cysteine and the closing phenylalanine or tryptophan. A D gene is named only where the DNA matches it firmly. Clone size is shown for a subset of rows, as once, few, many or a class of expanded clone.

j_call | v_call | d_call | clone_size | cdr3_nt | cdr3_aa
TRBJ2-1 | TRBV9 | TRBD2 | . | TGTGCCAGCAGCGTACTAGCGGGGGGGACCTACAATGAGCAGTTCTTC | CASSVLAGGTYNEQFF
TRBJ2-3 | TRBV4-3 | TRBD2 | few | TGCGCCAGCAGCCAAGAGCGGGGGGGAGCAGATACGCAGTATTTT | CASSQERGGADTQYF
TRBJ1-2 | TRBV27 | TRBD1 | few | TGTGCCAGCAGTTTATTTGGGACAGGCCGATATGGCTACACCTTC | CASSLFGTGRYGYTF
TRBJ1-2 | TRBV6-5 | . | . | TGTGCCAGCAGCGGAGGGGACGGCTACACCTTC | CASSGGDGYTF
TRBJ1-1 | TRBV7-2 | . | . | TGTGCCAGCAGGGGAGGCACTGAAGCTTTCTTT | CASRGGTEAFF
TRBJ2-3 | TRBV2 | . | once | TGTGCCAGCAGCGGGACAAGGCCCCGCACAGATACGCAGTATTTT | CASSGTRPRTDTQYF
TRBJ1-2 | TRBV19 | . | . | TGTGCCAGTAGTATTGGAGGGTTCGGTGGCTACACCTTC | CASSIGGFGGYTF
TRBJ1-5 | TRBV27 | TRBD1 | . | TGTGCCAGCAGTTTTAGGGGGCCGGCGGTGCAGCCCCAGCATTTT | CASSFRGPAVQPQHF
TRBJ2-7 | TRBV7-2 | TRBD1 | . | TGTGCCAGCAGCATACAGGGGGCGCCATACGAGCAGTACTTC | CASSIQGAPYEQYF
TRBJ2-2 | TRBV7-7 | . | . | TGTGCCAGCAGCCCCAGGGGAGGGGAGCTGTTTTTT | CASSPRGGELFF
TRBJ2-2 | TRBV7-3 | . | . | TGTGCCAGCAGCTCCAGGGTGGCCGGGGAGCTGTTTTTT | CASSSRVAGELFF
TRBJ1-6 | TRBV5-1 | . | . | TGCGCCAGCAGCTTGATGTCAGGGAATTCACCCCTCCACTTT | CASSLMSGNSPLHF
TRBJ1-2 | TRBV5-8 | . | . | TGTGCCAGCAGCTTGACGGACTATGGCTACACCTTC | CASSLTDYGYTF
TRBJ2-2 | TRBV6-4 | TRBD2 | . | TGTGCCAGCAGTGGGCGGGGGGGTTATAACACCGGGGAGCTGTTTTTT | CASSGRGGYNTGELFF
TRBJ2-5 | TRBV5-1 | TRBD2 | . | TGCGCCAGCAGCTTGAATACGGGAGGAGGGGAGACCCAGTACTTC | CASSLNTGGGETQYF
TRBJ1-2 | TRBV28 | . | . | TGTGCCAGCAGTTTCAAAAGAGGGAAGGGCTACACCTTC | CASSFKRGKGYTF
TRBJ2-5 | TRBV7-9 | . | . | TGTGCCAGCAGCTTAGGTGACAGCACTGGGACCCAGTACTTC | CASSLGDSTGTQYF
TRBJ2-7 | TRBV27 | TRBD1 | . | TGTGCCAGCAGAAGGGACAGGATTCACTACGAGCAGTACTTC | CASRRDRIHYEQYF
TRBJ1-5 | TRBV30 | TRBD1 | once | TGTGCCTGGAGTACAACAGGGGTAGGGCAGCCCCAGCATTTT | CAWSTTGVGQPQHF
TRBJ2-7 | TRBV6-5 | . | . | TGTGCCAGCAGTTCGGGGGTCAACTACGAGCAGTACTTC | CASSSGVNYEQYF
TRBJ2-5 | TRBV6-6 | . | . | TGTGCCAGCTTGGGTAGGGGGGAGACCCAGTACTTC | CASLGRGETQYF
TRBJ1-2 | TRBV7-2 | . | few | TGTGCCAGCAGCTTATACTCGTACGGCTACACCTTC | CASSLYSYGYTF
TRBJ2-5 | TRBV25-1 | . | . | TGTGCCAGCAGTGAATTCAAGGGGTCGGCCGAGACCCAGTACTTC | CASSEFKGSAETQYF
TRBJ1-6 | TRBV19 | . | . | TGTGCCAGTAGGGCGAGGAGCTCCTATAATTCACCCCTCCACTTT | CASRARSSYNSPLHF
TRBJ1-4 | TRBV6-5 | TRBD1 | . | TGTGCCAGCAGTTGGGGGACAGGCAGGGAAAAACTGTTTTTT | CASSWGTGREKLFF
TRBJ2-4 | TRBV7-2 | TRBD1 | . | TGTGCCAGCGGACGGGACAGGGGGCGGGAGAACATTCAGTACTTC | CASGRDRGRENIQYF
TRBJ1-1 | TRBV5-1 | TRBD1 | . | TGCGCCAGCAGCTGGGGGACAGCTGAAGCTTTCTTT | CASSWGTAEAFF
TRBJ2-2 | TRBV7-8 | TRBD1 | . | TGTGCCAGCAGCAAGGGACAGGGAGGCTACACCGGGGAGCTGTTTTTT | CASSKGQGGYTGELFF
TRBJ2-5 | TRBV19 | . | once | TGTGCCAGTAGTATGTCTCGAGCGACTGAGACCCAGTACTTC | CASSMSRATETQYF
TRBJ1-4 | TRBV19 | . | . | TGTGCCAGTAGCCCTCGGGACCCAGGGGATGAAAAACTGTTTTTT | CASSPRDPGDEKLFF
TRBJ1-2 | TRBV7-2 | . | . | TGTGCCAGCACCCCCTCGGCTAACTATGGCTACACCTTC | CASTPSANYGYTF
TRBJ1-1 | TRBV7-2 | . | . | TGTGCCAGCAGCTTACAGGGAGGGAACACTGAAGCTTTCTTT | CASSLQGGNTEAFF
TRBJ1-2 | TRBV28 | . | once | TGTGCCAGCAGTCCACAGGGCTCCAACTATGGCTACACCTTC | CASSPQGSNYGYTF
TRBJ2-7 | TRBV7-9 | . | . | TGTGCCAGCAGCGCCGTGGACCGGGGAACGGAGCAGTACTTC | CASSAVDRGTEQYF
TRBJ2-2 | TRBV6-5 | TRBD2 | . | TGTGCCAGCAGCTGGGGACTAGCGGACACCGGGGAGCTGTTTTTT | CASSWGLADTGELFF
TRBJ2-5 | TRBV7-7 | TRBD2 | . | TGTGCCAGCAGCCCCGGCGGGGGGCTAAAGACCCAGTACTTC | CASSPGGGLKTQYF
TRBJ2-1 | TRBV2 | . | . | TGTGCCAGCAGTGTGGAGAGGGGAGGTTACAATGAGCAGTTCTTC | CASSVERGGYNEQFF
TRBJ1-2 | TRBV9 | . | . | TGTGCCAGCAGCGTAGGCCAGAACTATGGCTACACCTTC | CASSVGQNYGYTF
TRBJ2-1 | TRBV5-6 | . | . | TGTGCCAGCAGCTTCTGGGGCGGAGAGCAGTTCTTC | CASSFWGGEQFF
TRBJ2-1 | TRBV6-6 | TRBD1 | . | TGTGCCAGCAGTTACTGGGACAGGGGCTCCTACAATGAGCAGTTCTTC | CASSYWDRGSYNEQFF
TRBJ1-2 | TRBV6-5 | . | . | TGTGCCAGCAGTCTACTCGACAGCCATAACTATGGCTACACCTTC | CASSLLDSHNYGYTF
TRBJ1-4 | TRBV7-9 | . | . | TGTGCCAGCAGCTTAGTAGGAGCTAATGAAAAACTGTTTTTT | CASSLVGANEKLFF
TRBJ1-5 | TRBV6-5 | . | . | TGTGCCAGCATTTTGCACAGGGGCAATCAGCCCCAGCATTTT | CASILHRGNQPQHF
TRBJ1-1 | TRBV7-2 | . | once | TGTGCCAGCAGCTTAGTGACAGCGAACACTGAAGCTTTCTTT | CASSLVTANTEAFF
TRBJ2-1 | TRBV7-9 | . | . | TGTGCCAGCAGCCAGTCGTTAAATGAGCAGTTCTTC | CASSQSLNEQFF
TRBJ1-3 | TRBV5-1 | TRBD1 | . | TGCGCCAGCAGTCACGGACAGGGAGTGATTGGAAACACCATATATTTT | CASSHGQGVIGNTIYF
TRBJ2-1 | TRBV30 | TRBD1 | . | TGTGCCTGGAGCCGGGACAGCTACAATGAGCAGTTCTTC | CAWSRDSYNEQFF
TRBJ1-2 | TRBV18 | TRBD1 | . | TGTGCCAGCTCACCACCATCGACAGGGGTCTACACCTTC | CASSPPSTGVYTF
TRBJ2-2 | TRBV27 | . | . | TGTGCCGCCCAGGCGCTCCACACCGGGGAGCTGTTTTTT | CAAQALHTGELFF
TRBJ2-3 | TRBV29-1 | . | . | TGCAGCGCCGACGAGGGGGAGAATTTT | CSADEGENF
TRBJ2-3 | TRBV11-3 | TRBD2 | . | TGTGCCAGCAGCTTGGGGGGGAGCACAGATACGCAGTATTTT | CASSLGGSTDTQYF
TRBJ2-7 | TRBV27 | . | . | TGTGCCAGCAGTTCCAGGCCAACCTACGAGCAGTACTTC | CASSSRPTYEQYF
TRBJ1-1 | TRBV27 | TRBD1 | . | TGTGCCAGCAGTTTATCAGCAGGGGGCCTAGCTGAAGCTTTCTTT | CASSLSAGGLAEAFF
TRBJ2-2 | TRBV15 | TRBD2 | . | TGTGCCACCAGTACGCGGGGGGGAAACACCGGGGAGCTGTTTTTT | CATSTRGGNTGELFF
TRBJ2-7 | TRBV28 | . | . | TGTGCCAGCAGTTTAACAGGCTCCTACGAGCAGTACTTC | CASSLTGSYEQYF